This T cell receptor beta chain was identified during a study of T cells expressing NK-cell markers (dated by TCRdb to 2020 to 2022). At the level of the whole study: In sorted CD3+CD56+NKG2C+, CD3+CD56+NKG2C- and CD3+CD56-NKG2C+ T-cell subsets from several donors, TCR beta-chain repertoires were profiled. Seven of the eight sequenced donors were HCMV-seropositive and one was HCMV-seronegative. Randomly selected healthy volunteers, three men and five women, were used as the eight sequenced donors. Libraries were sequenced as 2 x 150 bp reads on Illumina HiSeq 2000/2500, MiSeq or NextSeq. Overall study outcomes, separate from this receptor: Those dominant clonotypes were again the most abundant among CD3+CD56-NKG2C+ cells in a few donors, at about 28.3-65%. Whether the expanded NKG2C-expressing T cell clones were specific for HCMV antigens remained unclear. For six donors, the dominant CD3+CD56+NKG2C+ clonotypes were among the top 10 CD8+ clonotypes and accounted for roughly 1.0-8% of CD8+ T cells.

Including the terminal cysteine and phenylalanine, the CDR3 comprises 14 residues. DNA is not recorded here. According to the germline V gene, CDR1 reads MNHEY and CDR2 reads SVGEGT. Comment on this clonotype: The target of this receptor is not known.

HCMV-specific IgG was detected in serum with a commercial ELISA kit to determine HCMV serostatus. Ficoll density gradient centrifugation was used to isolate peripheral blood mononuclear cells from blood. For sequencing, an Illumina HiSeq 2000 was employed. The TCR beta cDNA libraries were made using 5'RACE template switching, a step that added both a universal primer site and unique molecular identifiers. Synthesis of cDNA was primed from the TCR beta constant segment and was followed by two consecutive PCR amplification steps. Turning to the authors' computational methods: MIGEC was used to demultiplex reads and group the reads by UMI, and MiTCR was used to assemble and quantify clonotypes. Only TCR cDNA sequences supported by at least two reads were kept to exclude erroneous sequences. The tcR package was used for downstream repertoire analysis, and clonotypes were matched across fractions by CDR3 nucleotide sequence plus V segment. VDJmatch was used to annotate antigen specificity against VDJdb, with one amino acid substitution in CDR3 permitted. After TCRdb reprocessed the reads, each CDR3 protein sequence was kept as one row, without DNA. TCRdb, not the original authors, processed these V and J calls. The sample table records 500,000 to 600,000 distinct CDR3 sequences. The ten largest make up around 4% of the sample.

The sequenced sample consisted of blood T cells: a sorted CD56 or NKG2C T cell subset, CD4+ or CD8+ T cells, or bulk PBMC T cells (not recorded which). The chain is assembled from TRBV6-2 or TRBV6-3 and TRBJ2-7; TCRdb proposes TRBD1, but this gene call is untestable without DNA. The TCR sequence derives from a man aged 18 to 30 in good health. Donor details come from another sample of the same person, matched by shared clones. The CDR3 loop reads CASSYGPAAYEQYF.